Below, 23 T cell receptor beta chains from the same sample are listed, as sequenced in a study of blood T cell repertoires in COVID-19. Data came from immunoSEQ multiplex PCR; TCRdb stores just in-frame clones and leaves some out. The sample carries roughly 380,000 clones, around 85% recorded once. The sample comprised peripheral blood. These receptors originate from a woman under 30 with acute or convalescent COVID-19.

The chain couples TRBV19 to TRBJ1-1, with D tentatively TRBD1 (5 bases). This CDR3 has 12 amino acids. Per the germline V gene, CDR1 is LNHDA and CDR2 is SQIVND (reference sequence). Trimming pared 5 bases from V and 7 bases from J, leaving 11 bases between. This chain's CDR3 is CASSWGGDEAFF. As DNA, the CDR3 is TGTGCCAGTAGTTGGGGGGGGGATGAAGCTTTCTTT.

This clone was observed a single time. This chain links TRBV27 with TRBJ2-1; D may be TRBD2 (6 bases). The CDR3 covers 14 residues. CDR1 and CDR2 (germline): MNHEY, SMNVEV (reference sequence). V gave up 5 bases and J gave up 9 bases, with 17 bases separating them. CDR3 nucleotides: TGTGCCAGCAGTCAGACTAGAGGACTTGGTGAGCAGTTCTTC. The encoded protein is CASSQTRGLGEQFF.

This clone was seen once. The rearrangement joins TRBV2 to TRBJ2-7; 10 nucleotides align to TRBD1. CDR1 is SNHLY and CDR2 is FYNNEI in the germline V gene. Trimming took 7 bases from V and 4 from J; bases not matched to a gene: 13. The CDR3 is 16 amino acids. The CDR3 nucleotides read TGTGCCAGCACCATAAGCGAGACAGGGGGCGATTACGAGCAGTACTTC. Protein product: CASTISETGGDYEQYF. Based on the CDR3 plus reference TRBV2 and TRBJ2-7, the full variable domain is EPEVTQTPSHQVTQMGQEVILRCVPISNHLYFYWYRQILGQKVEFLVSFYNNEISEKSEIFDDQFSVERPDGSNFTLKIRSTKLEDSAMYFCASTISETGGDYEQYFGPGTRLTVT.

The chain uses TRBV19 and TRBJ2-2, with 9 bases that match TRBD2. Germline V gene lookup returns CDR1 LNHDA and CDR2 SQIVND (reference sequence). V gave up 9 bases and J gave up 2 bases; unmatched junction bases: 10. The CDR3 spans 16 residues. Here the CDR3 reads CASQESGGTNTGELFF. The CDR3 DNA sequence: TGTGCCAGCCAGGAGAGCGGGGGGACTAACACCGGGGAGCTGTTTTTT.

The chain carries TRBV2 and TRBJ1-6; D not certain. Germline V gives CDR1 SNHLY, CDR2 FYNNEI. CDR3 length: 14 amino acids. V was shortened by 6 bases and J by 9 bases, with 15 bases between the two germline ends. Written as DNA, the CDR3 is TGTGCCAGCAGCCGGTCGGCGGTAATTTCACCCCTCCACTTT. It yields the protein CASSRSAVISPLHF.

This rearrangement joins TRBV7-9 to TRBJ1-1; the D gene is possibly TRBD1 (6 bases). This CDR3 region has 13 residues. The V and J ends lost 5 bases and 6 bases respectively, with 13 bases between them. The germline V gene encodes CDR1 SEHNR and CDR2 FQNEAQ (reference sequence). CDR3 in amino acids: CASSRTSGAEAFF. For the CDR3, the DNA is TGTGCCAGCAGCCGAACTTCAGGGGCTGAAGCTTTCTTT.

The V gene is TRBV6-5, the J gene TRBJ1-2, with 7 bases matching TRBD1. Trimming cost V 5 bases and J 7 bases; bases outside gene matches: 7. The CDR3 length is 13 residues. Germline-derived CDR1 and CDR2 are MNHEY and SVGAGI. The CDR3 coding sequence is TGTGCCAGCAGTACCGGGACAGTGCGTGGCTACACCTTC. Its translation is CASSTGTVRGYTF.

This clone appeared once. This chain joins TRBV5-6 and TRBJ2-3, with 8 positions matching TRBD2. With V trimmed by 3 bases and J by 6 bases, 6 bases remained unmatched. This CDR3 is built from 14 residues. CDR1 SGHDT and CDR2 YYEEEE come from the germline V gene. This CDR3 reads CASSSGGAGDTQYF. CDR3 DNA sequence: TGTGCCAGCAGCTCCGGGGGGGCAGGTGATACGCAGTATTTT. Complete variable domain (other parts from reference TRBV5-6 and TRBJ2-3): DAGVTQSPTHLIKTRGQQVTLRCSPKSGHDTVSWYQQALGQGPQFIFQYYEEEERQRGNFPDRFSGHQFPNYSSELNVNALLLGDSALYLCASSSGGAGDTQYFGPGTRLTVL.

The chain recombines TRBV27 with TRBJ1-1; D not resolved. CDR1 and CDR2 (germline): MNHEY, SMNVEV (reference sequence). The length of the CDR3 is 15 residues. Trimming took 3 bases from V and 3 from J, leaving 14 bases between them. The CDR3 reads CASSLGTDAYTEAFF. The CDR3 DNA follows: TGTGCCAGCAGTTTGGGCACTGACGCCTACACTGAAGCTTTCTTT.

The chain recombines TRBV28 with TRBJ2-1; 8 nucleotides agree with TRBD2. CDR1 MDHEN and CDR2 SYDVKM come from the germline V gene. J was trimmed by 9 bases and V by 3 bases; bases with no gene match: 10. The CDR3 totals 15 residues. DNA for the CDR3: TGTGCCAGCAGTTTCCACGACGGGAGGGTAGGTGAGCAGTTCTTC. Encoded protein: CASSFHDGRVGEQFF.

This clone was recorded only once. This chain joins TRBV30 and TRBJ1-2, with TRBD1 identical over 12 bases. The junction had 4 bases not matched to a gene; V was cut back by 7 bases and J by 7 bases. Germline V gene data show CDR1 as GTSNPN and CDR2 as SVGIG (reference sequence). There are 12 residues in the CDR3. The CDR3 nucleotides are TGTGCCTCATGGGACAGGGGGCCTGGCTACACCTTC. Its translation is CASWDRGPGYTF.

V and J are TRBV5-6 and TRBJ1-3, with no clear D. Trimming shortened V by 3 bases and J by 6 bases, and 10 bases separated the two germline ends. The CDR3 has 13 amino acids. From germline, CDR1 is SGHDT and CDR2 YYEEEE. The DNA of the CDR3 is TGTGCCAGCAGCTCCGGGATGCCAAACACCATATATTTT. Its protein product is CASSSGMPNTIYF.

The rearrangement links TRBV7-9 to TRBJ2-7; 9 bases line up with TRBD1. Losses at the gene ends were 5 bases for V and 3 bases for J; bases not matched to a gene: 8. The CDR3 length is 15 residues. CDR1 is SEHNR and CDR2 is FQNEAQ in the germline V gene (reference sequence). The CDR3 DNA is TGTGCCAGCAGCCCGCGCGACAGGGGGAGCTACGAGCAGTACTTC. It specifies CASSPRDRGSYEQYF.

V and J are TRBV7-9 and TRBJ2-1; D might be TRBD1 (6 bases). Germline assignment: CDR1 SEHNR and CDR2 FQNEAQ (reference sequence). There are 15 residues in the CDR3. Trimming pared 3 bases from V and 6 bases from J, leaving 15 bases between. The CDR3 protein is CASSLNRESGNEQFF. CDR3 DNA: TGTGCCAGCAGCTTGAACAGGGAAAGTGGCAATGAGCAGTTCTTC.

The rearrangement uses TRBV5-4 and TRBJ2-1, with TRBD1 matching 8 bases. The CDR3 runs to 14 residues. CDR1 and CDR2 from the germline V gene are SGHNT and YYREEE (reference sequence). V was clipped by 4 bases and J by 5 bases; unmatched bases: 5. This CDR3 is CASSPGQGDNEQFF. The CDR3, as DNA: TGTGCCAGCAGCCCCGGACAGGGAGACAATGAGCAGTTCTTC.

This clone was counted between two and nine times. The J gene is TRBJ1-4, the V gene TRBV29-1; D is undetermined. The V gene lost 1 base and the J gene lost 8 bases, with 8 bases spanning the gap. The CDR3 totals 12 residues. Germline CDR1 SQVTM, CDR2 ANQGSEA. CDR3 in amino acids: CSVEVDTEKLFF. CDR3 sequence (DNA): TGCAGCGTTGAAGTCGACACAGAAAAACTGTTTTTT.

V gene TRBV28 combines with J gene TRBJ1-2; 10 bases are a match to TRBD1. V lost 6 bases, J lost 4 bases, and 5 bases stayed unmatched. CDR3 length equals 14 residues. The germline V gene has CDR1 MDHEN and CDR2 SYDVKM. CDR3 in amino acids: CASSRQGATYGYTF. For the CDR3, the DNA is TGTGCCAGCAGCCGACAGGGGGCCACCTATGGCTACACCTTC.

V is TRBV27 and J is TRBJ1-5, with D maybe TRBD1 (5 bases). The germline V and J ends were trimmed by 4 bases and 5 bases, with 9 bases remaining between them. Germline assignment: CDR1 MNHEY and CDR2 SMNVEV (reference sequence). This CDR3 region has 13 residues. In DNA, the CDR3 is TGTGCCAGCAGTTATCAGGGCGATCAGCCCCAGCATTTT. Amino acid sequence: CASSYQGDQPQHF.

The chain combines TRBV27 with TRBJ1-1; possibly TRBD1 for D (5 bases). Trimming took 3 bases from V and 5 from J, leaving 13 bases between them. The CDR3 is 14 residues long. Germline V CDR1 and CDR2: MNHEY, SMNVEV (reference sequence). CDR3 protein: CASSFGGLRTEAFF. The DNA for the CDR3 is TGTGCCAGCAGTTTCGGGGGATTGAGGACTGAAGCTTTCTTT.

Turning to this clone: One end of the junction is discordant with germline, which a read error may explain. This sequence joins TRBV6-1 and TRBJ2-5; possible D gene TRBD1, 6 bases. Germline values: CDR1 MNHNS, CDR2 SASEGT. The CDR3 extends over 13 amino acids. The CDR3 loop is CASSKAGVETQYF. The DNA of the CDR3 is TGTGCCAGCAGTAAAGCAGGGGTAGAGACCCAGTACTTC.

The chain uses TRBV18 and TRBJ1-6; perhaps TRBD1 as D (6 bases). Germline V lookup: CDR1 KGHSH, CDR2 LQKENI. The CDR3 totals 14 residues. V lost 4 bases to trimming and J lost 12 bases, with 16 bases between them. In DNA, the CDR3 is TGTGCCAGCTCACAGACTTGGACAGTCGGACCCCTCCACTTT. Its translation is CASSQTWTVGPLHF.

In its sample, this clone was seen a few times. This chain connects TRBV7-2 to TRBJ1-4; 9 nucleotides align to TRBD1. CDR3 length: 13 residues. Germline V gives CDR1 SGHTA, CDR2 FQGNSA. After removal of 0 bases from V and 12 bases from J, the junction contained 2 bases not matched to a gene. CDR3 region: CASSLARQGELFF. CDR3 DNA: TGTGCCAGCAGCTTAGCCCGACAGGGGGAACTGTTTTTT.

This clone was observed a handful of times. The CDR3 loop is CASSEYGAGGGEQYF. DNA for the CDR3: TGTGCCAGCAGTGAATATGGAGCGGGGGGTGGGGAGCAGTACTTC. J is TRBJ2-7 and V is TRBV6-1, with 9 bases matching TRBD2. This CDR3 contains 15 residues. Looked up from germline, CDR1 is MNHNS and CDR2 is SASEGT. The ends lost 2 bases at V and 7 bases at J; junction bases unmatched: 9.